Listed below are T cell receptor beta chains from one sample, sequenced in a study of T cells in Graves' hyperthyroidism and ophthalmopathy. TCRdb re-analysed the multiplex PCR reads in MiXCR, keeping a single row per CDR3 protein. Of fewer than 450,000 distinct CDR3 sequences listed, roughly a sixth are singletons. Specimen: blood. The receptors shown here come from a woman under 40 with Graves' hyperthyroidism that later progressed to Graves' ophthalmopathy. Both conserved end residues are part of each CDR3. The D gene is left open where the match is weak. The listing skips clone size in some rows; elsewhere it reads once, few, many or a size class.

CDR3aa	CDR3nt	v_gene	j_gene	abundance	d_gene
CASSEDRGGETQYF	TGTGCCAGCAGTGAGGACAGGGGAGGGGAGACCCAGTACTTC	TRBV6-1	TRBJ2-5	many	TRBD1
CASRARTSGIGYEQYF	TGTGCCAGCAGGGCGCGGACTAGCGGGATCGGTTACGAGCAGTACTTC	TRBV2	TRBJ2-7	many	TRBD2
CASGYDQGTEAFF	TGTGCTAGTGGTTACGACCAGGGAACTGAAGCTTTCTTT	TRBV12-5	TRBJ1-1	many	NA
CASNPTGADNEQFF	TGTGCCAGCAACCCGACAGGGGCCGACAATGAGCAGTTCTTC	TRBV9	TRBJ2-1	many	TRBD1
CSAPMGTGDVADEQYF	TGCAGTGCTCCAATGGGGACAGGGGACGTCGCCGATGAGCAGTACTTC	TRBV20-1	TRBJ2-7	few	TRBD1
CASSRGGVSGGSGEKLFF	TGCGCCAGCAGCCGAGGGGGTGTTTCAGGGGGCAGCGGTGAAAAACTGTTTTTT	TRBV4-1	TRBJ1-4	few	TRBD1
CASSNAQGARTGELFF	TGTGCCAGTAGTAATGCCCAGGGGGCGCGTACCGGGGAGCTGTTTTTT	TRBV19	TRBJ2-2	few	TRBD1
CASSVVEAGELFF	TGTGCCAGCAGTGTAGTTGAGGCCGGGGAGCTGTTTTTT	TRBV2	TRBJ2-2	many	NA
CASEGTSGGSDTQYF	TGTGCCAGCGAGGGGACTAGCGGGGGCTCAGATACGCAGTATTTT	TRBV2	TRBJ2-3	many	TRBD2
CASSVASGGSYNEQFF	TGTGCCAGCAGCGTAGCTAGCGGGGGCTCCTACAATGAGCAGTTCTTC	TRBV9	TRBJ2-1	many	TRBD2
CASSEQGSYNEQFF	TGTGCCAGCAGTGAACAGGGTTCCTACAATGAGCAGTTCTTC	TRBV2	TRBJ2-1	many	NA
CASSFARQGEGEQFF	TGTGCCAGCAGTTTCGCGAGACAGGGAGAAGGTGAGCAGTTCTTC	TRBV28	TRBJ2-1	many	TRBD1
CASSLSGFSPLHF	TGTGCCAGCAGCTTGTCCGGGTTTTCACCCCTCCACTTT	TRBV13	TRBJ1-6	many	NA
CASSLAYIADTQYF	TGTGCCAGCAGCTTAGCCTATATAGCAGATACGCAGTATTTT	TRBV11-2	TRBJ2-3	once	NA
CASTTRGNTDTQYF	TGTGCCAGCACCACCCGGGGAAACACAGATACGCAGTATTTT	TRBV6-1	TRBJ2-3	few	NA
CASSPTGTGNTGELFF	TGTGCCAGCAGTCCGACCGGGACAGGGAACACCGGGGAGCTGTTTTTT	TRBV28	TRBJ2-2	many	TRBD1
CSVVIQGQPPTQYF	TGCAGCGTTGTCATTCAGGGCCAGCCCCCGACCCAGTACTTC	TRBV29-1	TRBJ2-5	few	NA
CASSSPSTKMNTEAFF	TGTGCCAGCAGTTCTCCTTCGACAAAGATGAACACTGAAGCTTTCTTT	TRBV12-3/TRBV12-4	TRBJ1-1	many	NA
CSTFSGTADRDEQYF	TGCAGCACATTTTCTGGGACAGCGGACCGGGACGAGCAGTACTTC	TRBV29-1	TRBJ2-7	NA	TRBD1
CASSPMRDYGYTF	TGTGCCAGCAGCCCCATGAGGGACTATGGCTACACCTTC	TRBV7-9	TRBJ1-2	NA	NA
CASSETRSDRTYEQYF	TGTGCCAGCAGCGAGACCCGATCGGACAGAACCTACGAGCAGTACTTC	TRBV3-1	TRBJ2-7	few	NA
CASSEILTYNEQFF	TGTGCCAGCAGTGAAATACTCACCTACAATGAGCAGTTCTTC	TRBV2	TRBJ2-1	NA	NA
CSAATSGITYEQYF	TGCAGTGCTGCGACTAGCGGGATAACTTACGAGCAGTACTTC	TRBV20-1	TRBJ2-7	many	TRBD2
CASSLWTGRDTGELFF	TGTGCCAGCAGTCTGTGGACAGGGAGGGACACCGGGGAGCTGTTTTTT	TRBV12-3/TRBV12-4	TRBJ2-2	many	NA
CASRVGTDPNYGYTF	TGTGCCAGCAGGGTGGGGACCGATCCCAACTATGGCTACACCTTC	TRBV6-1	TRBJ1-2	many	NA
CATGGYEYNEQFF	TGTGCCACCGGGGGCTACGAATACAATGAGCAGTTCTTC	TRBV24-1	TRBJ2-1	many	NA
CASSWSGPIRAGYTF	TGTGCCAGCAGTTGGTCGGGCCCCATTCGAGCTGGCTACACCTTC	TRBV27	TRBJ1-2	many	NA
CASSVGLAGGPGTDTQYF	TGTGCCAGCAGTGTCGGACTAGCGGGGGGGCCGGGCACAGATACGCAGTATTTT	TRBV6-1	TRBJ2-3	NA	TRBD2
CASIGKQGHTEAFF	TGTGCCAGTATTGGAAAGCAGGGCCACACTGAAGCTTTCTTT	TRBV19	TRBJ1-1	many	NA
CSARDPTSGSMGRQYF	TGCAGTGCTAGAGACCCCACTAGCGGGAGTATGGGGCGGCAGTACTTC	TRBV20-1	TRBJ2-7	NA	TRBD2
CASSQGRISYYGYTF	TGTGCCAGCAGCCAAGGAAGGATCTCTTACTATGGCTACACCTTC	TRBV3-1	TRBJ1-2	many	NA
CSVEEGSNQPQHF	TGCAGCGTTGAGGAAGGGAGCAATCAGCCCCAGCATTTT	TRBV29-1	TRBJ1-5	many	NA
CASSLVSGVSNQPQHF	TGTGCCAGCAGTCTAGTGAGCGGGGTTAGCAATCAGCCCCAGCATTTT	TRBV6-1	TRBJ1-5	few	NA
CASSPGTRAADEQFF	TGTGCCAGCTCCCCCGGGACTAGGGCGGCGGATGAGCAGTTCTTC	TRBV6-1	TRBJ2-1	few	TRBD2
CASSRRGQSYNEQFF	TGTGCCAGTAGTAGGAGAGGACAGTCCTACAATGAGCAGTTCTTC	TRBV19	TRBJ2-1	NA	NA
CASGNRPINEKLFF	TGTGCCAGCGGCAACCGTCCCATTAATGAAAAACTGTTTTTT	TRBV7-2	TRBJ1-4	few	NA
CASSVTGRTDTQYF	TGTGCCAGCAGCGTGACAGGGCGCACAGATACGCAGTATTTT	TRBV2	TRBJ2-3	many	TRBD1
CASSPPKETDTQYF	TGTGCCAGTAGTCCCCCGAAAGAGACAGATACGCAGTATTTT	TRBV19	TRBJ2-3	few	NA
CATAGGGLTMNTEAFF	TGCGCCACCGCCGGGGGGGGGCTAACAATGAACACTGAAGCTTTCTTT	TRBV5-1	TRBJ1-1	NA	NA
CASSSAGMSGKGDNEQFF	TGTGCCAGCAGTTCCGCGGGAATGAGCGGGAAAGGAGACAATGAGCAGTTCTTC	TRBV12-3/TRBV12-4	TRBJ2-1	NA	TRBD2
CASRDGATVDTQYF	TGCGCCAGCAGGGACGGCGCCACCGTAGATACGCAGTATTTT	TRBV10-2	TRBJ2-3	NA	NA
CASSYIAGIDTQYF	TGTGCCAGCAGTTACATTGCGGGGATAGATACGCAGTATTTT	TRBV6-2/TRBV6-3	TRBJ2-3	many	NA
CASRSLGLNTEAFF	TGTGCCAGCAGGTCTCTGGGGCTAAACACTGAAGCTTTCTTT	TRBV12-3/TRBV12-4	TRBJ1-1	few	NA
CASSLAAGNEKLFF	TGTGCCAGCAGTTTAGCGGCGGGTAATGAAAAACTGTTTTTT	TRBV12-3/TRBV12-4	TRBJ1-4	many	NA
CASTDRAYEQYF	TGTGCCAGCACCGACAGGGCCTACGAGCAGTACTTC	TRBV6-2/TRBV6-3	TRBJ2-7	many	TRBD1
CASIDRLTSGANVLTF	TGTGCCAGTATTGACAGGCTGACCTCTGGGGCCAACGTCCTGACTTTC	TRBV19	TRBJ2-6	NA	NA
CASSFVGGSGTQYF	TGTGCCAGCAGTTTTGTAGGGGGAAGTGGTACGCAGTATTTT	TRBV27	TRBJ2-3	NA	NA
CSASDRGLAGGRYEQYF	TGCAGTGCTAGTGACAGGGGACTAGCGGGAGGCCGATACGAGCAGTACTTC	TRBV20-1	TRBJ2-7	NA	TRBD2